This T cell receptor (beta chain) was identified in a study of beta chain features in type 1 diabetes. The sequenced template was cDNA made from the entire isolated RNA. The table came from immunoSEQ multiplex PCR; TCRdb's copy has only in-frame clones and leaves some out. The sample lists 600,000 to 700,000 clones, over 10% occurring once. In regard to this clone: Its antigen is undetermined.

This CDR3 is built from 14 residues. The V gene lost 5 bases and the J gene lost 2 bases, with 13 bases spanning the gap. The germline V gene encodes CDR1 SGHTA and CDR2 FQGNSA. Study-wide points: Moderate yet significant TCRB CDR3 shortening was seen in Type 1 diabetes patients in all four CD4+ subsets.

J is TRBJ2-7 and V is TRBV7-2; no clear D gene. Sequencing was performed on naive CD4+ T cells from blood. The receptor comes from a man under 40 with type 1 diabetes. CDR3 DNA: TGTGCCAGCAGCGGTGACGGGCTTACCTACGAGCAGTACTTC. Amino acid sequence: CASSGDGLTYEQYF.